These 9 T cell receptor beta chains originate from one sample sequenced in a study of T cell clones after liver transplantation. TCRdb's table, derived via immunoSEQ multiplex PCR, lists solely in-frame clones and lacks some. The table has 77,000 or so clones, over 70% seen once. Here the sequenced sample was CD4+ T cells from blood, taken 12 months after liver transplant. The receptors here all came from a human patient who received a liver transplant. Some of these T cells may belong to the graft donor.

This chain uses TRBV28 with TRBJ2-7, with D uncertain. This CDR3 comprises 11 residues. CDR1 MDHEN and CDR2 SYDVKM come from the germline V gene. V was shortened by 4 bases and J by 2 bases, with 3 bases between the two germline ends. The CDR3: CASSWTYEQYF. DNA of the CDR3: TGTGCCAGCAGTTGGACCTACGAGCAGTACTTC.

The V gene is TRBV18, the J gene TRBJ1-1; the D is unclear. Per germline, CDR1 KGHSH and CDR2 LQKENI. V dropped 7 bases and J dropped 5 bases, with 14 bases sitting between them. The CDR3 loop spans 13 amino acids. The DNA of the CDR3 is TGTGCCAGCTGGAAGGGAGGAAGGACTGAAGCTTTCTTT. This encodes CASWKGGRTEAFF.

For the CDR3, the DNA is TGTGCCAGTAGTCCCGGGACTAGCGGAACCTACGAGCAGTACTTC. Amino acid sequence: CASSPGTSGTYEQYF. The chain employs TRBV19 and TRBJ2-7, with 11 nucleotides matching TRBD2. The CDR3 contains 15 residues. Trimming removed 5 bases from V and 2 bases from J; junction bases left unmatched: 5. CDR1 and CDR2 (germline): LNHDA, SQIVND (reference sequence).

This rearrangement joins TRBV28 to TRBJ1-2; TRBD1 is a possible D gene (6 bases). Trimming took off 8 bases at V and 4 bases at J, with 14 bases between the two ends. The CDR3 is 13 amino acids. Per germline, CDR1 MDHEN and CDR2 SYDVKM. The CDR3: CASCDDRIYGYTF. DNA for the CDR3: TGTGCCAGCTGTGACGACAGGATCTATGGCTACACCTTC.

The V and J genes are TRBV5-1 and TRBJ2-1; a weak D match, TRBD2 (6 bases). Germline CDR1 is SGHRS and CDR2 is YFSETQ. Trimming took 1 base from V and 9 from J, leaving 11 bases between them. CDR3 length: 13 amino acids. This CDR3 is CASSLMVGSEQFF. The CDR3 region has the DNA TGCGCCAGCAGCTTGATGGTCGGGAGTGAGCAGTTCTTC.

The chain is built from TRBV18 and TRBJ2-1; 14 nucleotides line up with TRBD2. This CDR3 is 20 amino acids long. Germline-derived CDR1 and CDR2 are KGHSH and LQKENI. The V and J ends lost 3 bases and 0 bases, in that order; junction bases with no gene match: 10. CDR3 in amino acids: CASSPPGGLAGVGSYNEQFF. DNA for the CDR3: TGTGCCAGCTCACCCCCAGGGGGACTAGCGGGAGTGGGCTCCTACAATGAGCAGTTCTTC.

The V and J genes are TRBV9 and TRBJ2-1; the D is unclear. Trimming took 3 bases from V and 0 from J, leaving 10 bases between them. The germline gives CDR1 SGDLS, CDR2 YYNGEE. CDR3 length: 15 residues. CDR3 protein: CASSALGSSYNEQFF. Written as DNA, the CDR3 is TGTGCCAGCAGCGCACTCGGAAGCTCCTACAATGAGCAGTTCTTC.

The V and J genes are TRBV14 and TRBJ1-2; 8 nucleotides agree with TRBD1. Trimming cost V 3 bases and J 8 bases; bases outside gene matches: 8. CDR3 size: 14 residues. Looked up from germline, CDR1 is SGHDN and CDR2 is FVKESK. The DNA of the CDR3 is TGTGCCAGCAGCCACCTGACAGGGGTGGAAGGCTACACCTTC. This codes for CASSHLTGVEGYTF.

This chain links TRBV7-2 with TRBJ2-3; perhaps D is TRBD1 or TRBD2 (7 bases each). This CDR3 is 15 amino acids long. Germline values: CDR1 SGHTA, CDR2 FQGNSA. Deletions cut 8 bases from V and 0 bases from J, with 15 bases between. CDR3 DNA sequence: TGTGCCAGCGGAACCAGGGGGGGTAGCACAGATACGCAGTATTTT. Translation: CASGTRGGSTDTQYF.